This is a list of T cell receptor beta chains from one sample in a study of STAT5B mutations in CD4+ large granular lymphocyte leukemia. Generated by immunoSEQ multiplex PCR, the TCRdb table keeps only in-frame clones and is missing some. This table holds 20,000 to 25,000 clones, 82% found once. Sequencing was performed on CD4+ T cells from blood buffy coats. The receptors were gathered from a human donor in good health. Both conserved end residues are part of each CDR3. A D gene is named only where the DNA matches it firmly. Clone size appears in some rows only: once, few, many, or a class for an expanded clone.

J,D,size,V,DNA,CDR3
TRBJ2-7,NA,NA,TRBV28,TGTGCCAGCGGACCGGGCTCCTACGAGCAGTACTTC,CASGPGSYEQYF
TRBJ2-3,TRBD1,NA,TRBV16,TGTGCCAGCAGCCGGACAGGGTATACAGATACGCAGTATTTT,CASSRTGYTDTQYF
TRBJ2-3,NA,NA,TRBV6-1,TGTGCCACCCGGGACTGGGCCTACACAGATACGCAGTATTTT,CATRDWAYTDTQYF
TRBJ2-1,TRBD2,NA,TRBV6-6,TGTGCCAGCAGTCCCGCCAGCGGGAGTGGCGATGAGCAGTTCTTC,CASSPASGSGDEQFF
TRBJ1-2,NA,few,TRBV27,TGTGCCAGCAGTTTGGGCAGGGAGGGCGGCTACACCTTC,CASSLGREGGYTF
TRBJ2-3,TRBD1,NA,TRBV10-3,TGTGCCATCAGCGCGACAGGGGGTGAAGATACGCAGTATTTT,CAISATGGEDTQYF
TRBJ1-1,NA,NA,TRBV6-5,TGTGCCAGCAGTTATGTCGAAGCTTTCTTT,CASSYVEAFF
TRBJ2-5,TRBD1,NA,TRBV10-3,TGTGCCATCAGTGCCCAGACAGGGGGCCAAGAGACCCAGTACTTC,CAISAQTGGQETQYF
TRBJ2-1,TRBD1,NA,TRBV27,TGTGCCAGCAGTTTACAAGCCGGGACAGGGTTGAGGAATGAGCAGTTCTTC,CASSLQAGTGLRNEQFF
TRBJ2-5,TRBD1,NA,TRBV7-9,TGTGCCAGCAGCGACAACAGGGGGGCATTCCTAGTGAGCCAGTACTTC,CASSDNRGAFLVSQYF
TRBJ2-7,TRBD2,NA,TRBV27,TGTGCCAGCAGTTACGGGACTAGTGCCTCCTACGAGCAGTACTTC,CASSYGTSASYEQYF
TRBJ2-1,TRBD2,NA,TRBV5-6,TGTGCCAGCAGCTTGGCGGGTTGGGTGGGAGGGAAGTACAATGAGCAGTTCTTC,CASSLAGWVGGKYNEQFF
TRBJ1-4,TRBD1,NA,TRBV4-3,TGCGCCAGCAGCCAAGGGACAGGAATTAATGAAAAACTGTTTTTT,CASSQGTGINEKLFF
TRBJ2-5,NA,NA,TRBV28,TGTGCCAGCAGCTCTCCGAGACTAGTCGGTGAGACCCAGTACTTC,CASSSPRLVGETQYF
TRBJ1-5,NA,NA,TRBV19,TGTGCCAGTAGCGGGGGGGCGCCTCAGCCCCAGCATTTT,CASSGGAPQPQHF
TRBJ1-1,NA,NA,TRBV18,TGTGCCAGCTCACTAACAGGATACACTGAAGCTTTCTTT,CASSLTGYTEAFF
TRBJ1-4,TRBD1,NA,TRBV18,TGTGCCAGCTCGCAGACAGGGAACGAAAAACTGTTTTTT,CASSQTGNEKLFF
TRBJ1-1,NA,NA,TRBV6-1,TGTGCCAGCCGCCGACAGATGAACACTGAAGCCTTCTTT,CASRRQMNTEAFF
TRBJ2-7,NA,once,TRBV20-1,TGCAGTGCTTCCCGACAATACGAGCAGTACTTC,CSASRQYEQYF
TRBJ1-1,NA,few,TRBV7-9,TGTGCCAGCAGCCAGGACGGGGGGACTGAAGCTTTCTTT,CASSQDGGTEAFF
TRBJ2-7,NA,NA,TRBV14,TGTGCCAGCAGCCAAGCCGCCCGGTTGGCGGGAGAGCAGTACTTC,CASSQAARLAGEQYF
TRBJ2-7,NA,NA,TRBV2,TGTGCCAGCCACCGGGACACTTCCTACGAGCAGTACTTC,CASHRDTSYEQYF
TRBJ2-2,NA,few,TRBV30,TGTGCCTGGAGGGAGAAGTACACCGGGGAGCTGTTTTTT,CAWREKYTGELFF
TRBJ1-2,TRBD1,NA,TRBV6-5,TGTGCCAGCAGTAACAGGGGGGGCTATGGCTACACCTTC,CASSNRGGYGYTF
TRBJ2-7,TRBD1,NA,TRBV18,TGTGCCAGCTCACCACTGGGACAGGCCTACGAGCAGTACTTC,CASSPLGQAYEQYF
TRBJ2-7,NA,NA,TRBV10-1,TGCGCCAGCAGCGGGGACAAATACGAGCAGTACTTC,CASSGDKYEQYF
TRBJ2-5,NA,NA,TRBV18,TGTGCCAGCTCACCAGAGGGGACGGCTTCCCAGTACTTC,CASSPEGTASQYF
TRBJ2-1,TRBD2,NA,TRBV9,TGTGCCAGCAGCGTAGGGGGGGGTGAATACAATGAGCAGTTCTTC,CASSVGGGEYNEQFF
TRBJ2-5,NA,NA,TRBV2,TGTGCCAGCAGTAGCAGGTTGTCCCAAGAGACCCAGTACTTC,CASSSRLSQETQYF
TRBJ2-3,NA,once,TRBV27,TGTGCCAGCTACAGTTTTGGGGGCCGGGGGACAGATACGCAGTATTTT,CASYSFGGRGTDTQYF
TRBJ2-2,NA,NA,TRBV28,TGTGCCAGCAGTTTGGGATTCCGGGGTGACACCGGGGAGCTGTTTTTT,CASSLGFRGDTGELFF
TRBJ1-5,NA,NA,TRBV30,TGTGCCTGGAGTGGGGGGCTTGATCAGCCCCAGCATTTT,CAWSGGLDQPQHF
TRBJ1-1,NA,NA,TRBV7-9,TGTGCCAGCAGCTTCCGAATCGGTGACACTGAAGCTTTCTTT,CASSFRIGDTEAFF
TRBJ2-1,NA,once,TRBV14,TGTGCCAGCAGCCATGGTGGGAGACGCAATGAGCAGTTCTTC,CASSHGGRRNEQFF
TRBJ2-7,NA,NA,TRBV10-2,TGCGCCAGCAGTGAGTGGACCCCAATCCACGAGCAGTACTTC,CASSEWTPIHEQYF
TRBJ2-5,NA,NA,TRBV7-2,TGTGCCAGCAGCTTCACGACCAACCAAGAGACCCAGTACTTC,CASSFTTNQETQYF
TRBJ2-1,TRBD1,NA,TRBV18,TGTGCCAGCTCACCATTAGCGACAGGGGGCAATGAGCAGTTCTTC,CASSPLATGGNEQFF
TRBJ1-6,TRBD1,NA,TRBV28,TGTGCCAGCAGGACCACCGGACAGGGCAGGAATTCACCCCTCCACTTT,CASRTTGQGRNSPLHF
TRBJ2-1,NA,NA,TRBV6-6,TGTGCCAGCAGTTACATGGCAGGGAAGCAGTTCTTC,CASSYMAGKQFF
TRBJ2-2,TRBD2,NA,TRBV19,TGTGCCAGTAGTCCTCAAGCGGGAGTCTCCACCGGGGAGCTGTTTTTT,CASSPQAGVSTGELFF
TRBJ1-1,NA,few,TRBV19,TGTGCCTCTTCTCGAGGACAGACGAACACTGAAGCTTTCTTT,CASSRGQTNTEAFF
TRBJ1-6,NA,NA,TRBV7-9,TGTGCCAGCAGCGAACAGGGCCCCCTCCACTTT,CASSEQGPLHF